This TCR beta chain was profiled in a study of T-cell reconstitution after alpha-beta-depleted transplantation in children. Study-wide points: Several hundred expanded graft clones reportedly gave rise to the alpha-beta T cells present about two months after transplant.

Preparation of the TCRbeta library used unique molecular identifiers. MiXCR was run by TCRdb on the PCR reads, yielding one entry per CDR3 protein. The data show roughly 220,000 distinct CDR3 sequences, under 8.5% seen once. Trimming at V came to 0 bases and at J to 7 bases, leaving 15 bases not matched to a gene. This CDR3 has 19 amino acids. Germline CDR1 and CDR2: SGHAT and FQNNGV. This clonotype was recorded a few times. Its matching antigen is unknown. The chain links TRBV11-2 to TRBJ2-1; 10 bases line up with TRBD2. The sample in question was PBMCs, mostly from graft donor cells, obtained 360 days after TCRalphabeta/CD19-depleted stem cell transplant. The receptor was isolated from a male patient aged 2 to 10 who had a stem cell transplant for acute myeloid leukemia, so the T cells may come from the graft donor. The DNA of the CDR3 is TGTGCCAGCAGCTTAGATGCGGGGGGGCTAGCGGGAGCCGGGAATGAGCAGTTCTTC. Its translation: CASSLDAGGLAGAGNEQFF.